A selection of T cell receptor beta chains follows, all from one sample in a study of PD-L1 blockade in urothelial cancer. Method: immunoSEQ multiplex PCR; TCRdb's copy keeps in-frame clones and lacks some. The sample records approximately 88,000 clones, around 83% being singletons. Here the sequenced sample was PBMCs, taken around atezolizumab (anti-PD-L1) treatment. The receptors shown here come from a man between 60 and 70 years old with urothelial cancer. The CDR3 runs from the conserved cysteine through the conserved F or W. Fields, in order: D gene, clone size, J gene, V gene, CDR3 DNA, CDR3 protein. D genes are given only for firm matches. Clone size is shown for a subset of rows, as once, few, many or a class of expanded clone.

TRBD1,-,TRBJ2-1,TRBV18,TGTGCCAGCTCGGTCCGGGACAGGGCGTACAATGAGCAGTTCTTC,CASSVRDRAYNEQFF
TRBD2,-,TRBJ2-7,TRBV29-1,TGCAGCGTTGAAGGACTAGCCGATACTTTATACGAGCAGTACTTC,CSVEGLADTLYEQYF
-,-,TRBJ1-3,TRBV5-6,TGTGCCAGCAGCTTGGCCAGGGGAGACACCATATATTTT,CASSLARGDTIYF
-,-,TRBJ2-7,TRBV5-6,TGTGCCAGCGCTAACGGTCTCTACGAGCAGTACTTC,CASANGLYEQYF
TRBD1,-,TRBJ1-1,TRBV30,TGTGCCTGGGGGGACAGGAACACTGAAGCTTTCTTT,CAWGDRNTEAFF
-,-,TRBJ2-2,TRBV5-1,TGCGCCAGCAGCTTTGGGCAGGGGAAGGCTTGGAACACCGGGGAGCTGTTTTTT,CASSFGQGKAWNTGELFF
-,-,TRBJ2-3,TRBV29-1,TGCAGCGTTGAAGTGCCACCCCCCTCGGGGTCAGATACGCAGTATTTT,CSVEVPPPSGSDTQYF
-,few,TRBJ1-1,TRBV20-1,TGCGGGGCCACCATGAACACTGAAGCTTTCTTT,CGATMNTEAFF
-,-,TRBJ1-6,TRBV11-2,TGTGCCAGCAGCTTCCAGGGCCGCGGAAATTCACCCCTCCACTTT,CASSFQGRGNSPLHF
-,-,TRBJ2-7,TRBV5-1,TGCGCCAGCAGCTCCCGGTACGGGGGCTCCTACGAGCAGTACTTC,CASSSRYGGSYEQYF
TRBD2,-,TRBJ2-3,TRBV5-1,TGCGCCAGCAGCCTCGGGACTACCAGCACAGATACGCAGTATTTT,CASSLGTTSTDTQYF
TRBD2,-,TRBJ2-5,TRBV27,TGTGCCAGCAGTTCCCAGCGGGGGGGACGGCAGACCCAGTACTTC,CASSSQRGGRQTQYF
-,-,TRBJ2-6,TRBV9,TGTGCCAGCAGCGTACAGTCTGGGGCCAACGTCCTGACTTTC,CASSVQSGANVLTF
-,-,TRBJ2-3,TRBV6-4,TGTGCCAGCAGTGCAGATGACAGGAGCACAGATACGCAGTATTTT,CASSADDRSTDTQYF
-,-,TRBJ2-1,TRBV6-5,TGTGCCAGCAGTTCCGTGACTTATGAGCAGTTCTTC,CASSSVTYEQFF
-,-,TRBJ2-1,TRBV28,TGTGCCACGGGAGGGGGACAGGGATACAATGAGCAGTTCTTC,CATGGGQGYNEQFF
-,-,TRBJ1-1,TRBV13,TGTGCCAGCAGCTCGGGGGGTGAAGCTTTCTTT,CASSSGGEAFF
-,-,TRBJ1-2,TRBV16,TGTGCCAGCAGCCAAGAGGGATACTATGGCTACACCTTC,CASSQEGYYGYTF
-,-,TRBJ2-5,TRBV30,TGTGCCTGGAGTGTTAAGAGGGATACAGAGACCCAGTACTTC,CAWSVKRDTETQYF
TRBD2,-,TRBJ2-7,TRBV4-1,TGCGCCAGCAGCCAAGCCCCGCTCCGAGCGGGAGAGAGCGAGCAGTACTTC,CASSQAPLRAGESEQYF
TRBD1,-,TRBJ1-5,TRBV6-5,TGTGCCAGCAGCAGGGACAGCTTTCAGCCCCAGCATTTT,CASSRDSFQPQHF
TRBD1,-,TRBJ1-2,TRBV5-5,TGTGCCAGCAGCTTGGCGGGGGGACAGGGGTCCATCTATGGCTACACCTTC,CASSLAGGQGSIYGYTF
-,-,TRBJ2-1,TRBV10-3,TGTGCCATCAGTGTCGTTTGGAGGGAGGAGGGCAATGAGCAGTTCTTC,CAISVVWREEGNEQFF
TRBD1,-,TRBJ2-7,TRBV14,TGTGCCAGCAGCACCCGGGACAGCAGCTCCTACGAGCAGTACTTC,CASSTRDSSSYEQYF
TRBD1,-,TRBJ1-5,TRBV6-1,TGTGCCACCACCGGGACAGGTGTGGTTCAGCCCCAGCATTTT,CATTGTGVVQPQHF
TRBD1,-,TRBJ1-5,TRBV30,TGTGCCTGGAGTACCGGAGGGACAGCGGATTATAGCAATCAGCCCCAGCATTTT,CAWSTGGTADYSNQPQHF
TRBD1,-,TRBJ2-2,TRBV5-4,TGTGCCAGCAGCTTGGCGGGACAGGGGTTCAAGGCCGGGGAGCTGTTTTTT,CASSLAGQGFKAGELFF
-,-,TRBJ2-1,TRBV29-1,TGCAGCGTTGTGCCGCAGGCAAATGAGCAGTTCTTC,CSVVPQANEQFF
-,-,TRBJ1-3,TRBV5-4,TGTGCCAGCAGCCGGGCTGCGGGCACTGGAAACACCATATATTTT,CASSRAAGTGNTIYF
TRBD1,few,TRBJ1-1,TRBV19,TGTGCCAGTAGTCCCCGGGACAGGGTCCGTTGGACTGAAGCTTTCTTT,CASSPRDRVRWTEAFF
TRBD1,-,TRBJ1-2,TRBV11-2,TGTGCCAGCAGCTGGATCGACAGGGGGGAGGGCTACACCTTC,CASSWIDRGEGYTF
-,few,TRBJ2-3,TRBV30,TGTGCCTGGAGCAGAATGGCAGATACGCAGTATTTT,CAWSRMADTQYF